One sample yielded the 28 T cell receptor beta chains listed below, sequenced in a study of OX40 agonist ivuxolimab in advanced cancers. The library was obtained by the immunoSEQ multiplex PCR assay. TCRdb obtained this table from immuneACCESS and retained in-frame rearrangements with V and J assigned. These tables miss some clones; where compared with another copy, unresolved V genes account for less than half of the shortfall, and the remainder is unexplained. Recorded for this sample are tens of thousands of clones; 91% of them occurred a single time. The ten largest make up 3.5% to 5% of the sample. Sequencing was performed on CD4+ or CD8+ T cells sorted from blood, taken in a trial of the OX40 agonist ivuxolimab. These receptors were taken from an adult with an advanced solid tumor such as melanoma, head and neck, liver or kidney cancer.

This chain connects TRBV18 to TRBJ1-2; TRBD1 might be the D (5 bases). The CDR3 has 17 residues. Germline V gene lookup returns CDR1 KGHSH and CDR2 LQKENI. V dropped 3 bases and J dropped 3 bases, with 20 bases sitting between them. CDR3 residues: CASSPQEGRGRYYGYTF. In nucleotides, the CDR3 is TGTGCCAGCTCACCCCAGGAGGGGAGGGGAAGATACTATGGCTACACCTTC.

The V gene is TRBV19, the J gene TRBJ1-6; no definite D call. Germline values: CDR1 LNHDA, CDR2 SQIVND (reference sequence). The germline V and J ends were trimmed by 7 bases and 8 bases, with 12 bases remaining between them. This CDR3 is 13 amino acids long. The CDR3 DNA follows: TGTGCCAGTATGGGAGGGTTCGATTCACCCCTCCACTTT. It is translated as CASMGGFDSPLHF. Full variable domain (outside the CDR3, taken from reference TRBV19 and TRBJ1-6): DGGITQSPKYLFRKEGQNVTLSCEQNLNHDAMYWYRQDPGQGLRLIYYSQIVNDFQKGDIAEGYSVSREKKESFPLTVTSAQKNPTAFYLCASMGGFDSPLHFGNGTRLTVT.

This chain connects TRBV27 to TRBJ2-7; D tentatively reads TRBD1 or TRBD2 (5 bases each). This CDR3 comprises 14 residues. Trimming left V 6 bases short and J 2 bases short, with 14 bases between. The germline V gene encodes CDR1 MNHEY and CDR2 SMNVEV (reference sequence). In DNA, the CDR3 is TGTGCCAGCAGCGGGGTCAGGGCCGCCTACGAGCAGTACTTC. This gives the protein CASSGVRAAYEQYF.

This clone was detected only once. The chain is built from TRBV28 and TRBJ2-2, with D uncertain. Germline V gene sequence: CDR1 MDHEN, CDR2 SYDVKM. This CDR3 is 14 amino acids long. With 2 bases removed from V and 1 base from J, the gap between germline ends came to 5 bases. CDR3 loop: CASSLTRNTGELFF. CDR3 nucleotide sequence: TGTGCCAGCAGTTTAACAAGGAACACCGGGGAGCTGTTTTTT.

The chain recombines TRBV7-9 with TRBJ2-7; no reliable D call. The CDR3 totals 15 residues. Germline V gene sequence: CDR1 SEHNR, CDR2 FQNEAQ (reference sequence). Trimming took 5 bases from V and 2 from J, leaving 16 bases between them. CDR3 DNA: TGTGCCAGCAGCGCTCGGACGGATCGCCCCTACGAGCAGTACTTC. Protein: CASSARTDRPYEQYF.

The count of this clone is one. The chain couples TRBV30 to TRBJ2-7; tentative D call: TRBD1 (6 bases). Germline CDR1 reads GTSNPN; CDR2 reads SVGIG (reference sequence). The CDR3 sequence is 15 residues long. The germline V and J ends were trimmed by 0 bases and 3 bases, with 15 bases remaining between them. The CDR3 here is CAWSVDSLAYYEQYF. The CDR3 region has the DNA TGTGCCTGGAGTGTGGACAGCCTAGCTTACTACGAGCAGTACTTC. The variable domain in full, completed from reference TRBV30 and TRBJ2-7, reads SQTIHQWPATLVQPVGSPLSLECTVEGTSNPNLYWYRQAAGRGLQLLFYSVGIGQISSEVPQNLSASRPQDRQFILSSKKLLLSDSGFYLCAWSVDSLAYYEQYFGPGTRLTVT.

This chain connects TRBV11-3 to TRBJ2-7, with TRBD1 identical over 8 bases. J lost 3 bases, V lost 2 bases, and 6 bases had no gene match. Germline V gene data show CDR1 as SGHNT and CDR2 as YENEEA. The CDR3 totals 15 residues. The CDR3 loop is CASSLNRDRYYEQYF. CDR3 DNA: TGTGCCAGCAGCTTAAACCGGGACAGGTACTACGAGCAGTACTTC.

In DNA form, the CDR3 reads TGTGCCAGTAGACTAGCGGGTGCCTACGAGCAGTACTTC. This codes for CASRLAGAYEQYF. The V call is TRBV19, the J call TRBJ2-7; 9 bases map to TRBD2. Trimming cost V 6 bases and J 2 bases; bases outside gene matches: 2. The CDR3 totals 13 residues. Germline V gene data show CDR1 as LNHDA and CDR2 as SQIVND (reference sequence). The full variable domain, completed using reference TRBV19 and TRBJ2-7, is DGGITQSPKYLFRKEGQNVTLSCEQNLNHDAMYWYRQDPGQGLRLIYYSQIVNDFQKGDIAEGYSVSREKKESFPLTVTSAQKNPTAFYLCASRLAGAYEQYFGPGTRLTVT.

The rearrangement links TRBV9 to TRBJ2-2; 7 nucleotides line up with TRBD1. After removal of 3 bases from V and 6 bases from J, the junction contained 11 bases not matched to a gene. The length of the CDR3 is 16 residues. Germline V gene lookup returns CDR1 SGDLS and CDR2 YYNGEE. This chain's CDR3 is CASSEGQSVPPGELFF. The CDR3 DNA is TGTGCCAGCAGCGAGGGACAGTCGGTTCCACCCGGGGAGCTGTTTTTT.

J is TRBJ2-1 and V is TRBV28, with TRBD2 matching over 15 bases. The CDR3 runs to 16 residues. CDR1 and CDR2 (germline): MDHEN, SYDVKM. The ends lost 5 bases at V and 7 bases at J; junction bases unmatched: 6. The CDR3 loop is CASSPRGLAGGNEQFF. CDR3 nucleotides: TGTGCCAGCAGTCCTCGTGGACTAGCGGGAGGGAATGAGCAGTTCTTC.

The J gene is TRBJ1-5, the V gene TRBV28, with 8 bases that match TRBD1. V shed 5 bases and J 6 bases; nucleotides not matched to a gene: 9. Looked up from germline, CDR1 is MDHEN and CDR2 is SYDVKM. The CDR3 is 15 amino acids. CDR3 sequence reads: CASSNTGGKTQPQHF. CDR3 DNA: TGTGCCAGCAGTAATACAGGGGGAAAAACTCAGCCCCAGCATTTT.

In DNA, the CDR3 is TGTGCCAGCAGCCCCGGCAGGGAACCTGAAGCTTTCTTT. Translated, it gives CASSPGREPEAFF. This chain connects TRBV6-6 to TRBJ1-1, with a possible D match to TRBD1 (5 bases). Trimming took off 6 bases at V and 6 bases at J, with 14 bases between the two ends. This CDR3 is 13 amino acids long. Germline-derived CDR1 and CDR2 are MNHNY and SVGAGI (reference sequence).

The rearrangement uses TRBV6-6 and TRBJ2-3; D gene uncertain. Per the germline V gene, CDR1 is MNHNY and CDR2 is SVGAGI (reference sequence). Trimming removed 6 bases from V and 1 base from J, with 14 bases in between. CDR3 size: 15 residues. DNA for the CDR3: TGTGCCAGCAGCCCCGTCCTCCCAGGCACAGATACGCAGTATTTT. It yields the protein CASSPVLPGTDTQYF.

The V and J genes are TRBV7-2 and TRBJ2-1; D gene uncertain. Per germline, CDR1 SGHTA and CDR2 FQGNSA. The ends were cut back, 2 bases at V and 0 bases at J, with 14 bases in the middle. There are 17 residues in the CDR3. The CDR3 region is CASSLSLGVSSYNEQFF. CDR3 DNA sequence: TGTGCCAGCAGCTTAAGTCTCGGTGTTAGCTCCTACAATGAGCAGTTCTTC. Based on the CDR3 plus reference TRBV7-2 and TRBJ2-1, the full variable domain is GAGVSQSPSNKVTEKGKDVELRCDPISGHTALYWYRQSLGQGLEFLIYFQGNSAPDKSGLPSDRFSAERTGGSVSTLTIQRTQQEDSAVYLCASSLSLGVSSYNEQFFGPGTRLTVL.

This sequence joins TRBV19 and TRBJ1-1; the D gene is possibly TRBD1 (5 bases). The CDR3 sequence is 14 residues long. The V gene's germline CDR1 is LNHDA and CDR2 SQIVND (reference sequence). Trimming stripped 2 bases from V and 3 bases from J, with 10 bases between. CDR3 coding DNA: TGTGCCAGTAGTATATCGGGGGGGGACACTGAAGCTTTCTTT. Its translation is CASSISGGDTEAFF.

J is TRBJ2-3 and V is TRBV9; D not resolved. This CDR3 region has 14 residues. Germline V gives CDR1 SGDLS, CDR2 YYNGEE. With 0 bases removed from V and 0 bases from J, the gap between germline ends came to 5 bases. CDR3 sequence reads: CASSVAGSTDTQYF. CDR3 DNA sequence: TGTGCCAGCAGCGTAGCCGGGAGCACAGATACGCAGTATTTT.

CDR3 sequence: CASTVLAGGMNEQYF. In nucleotides, the CDR3 is TGTGCCAGCACCGTATTAGCGGGAGGGATGAACGAGCAGTACTTC. The gene calls are TRBV6-5 and TRBJ2-7, with 11 bases matching TRBD2. The CDR3 contains 15 residues. Unmatched junction bases numbered 10, after V lost 7 bases and J lost 5 bases. Germline V lookup: CDR1 MNHEY, CDR2 SVGAGI.

CDR3 in amino acids: CASSLVGGNEAFF. In nucleotides, the CDR3 is TGCGCCAGCAGCTTGGTAGGGGGCAATGAAGCTTTCTTT. The chain recombines TRBV5-1 with TRBJ1-1; 7 bases agree with TRBD1. The germline V gene encodes CDR1 SGHRS and CDR2 YFSETQ. The CDR3 covers 13 residues. With V trimmed by 0 bases and J by 7 bases, 3 bases remained unmatched.

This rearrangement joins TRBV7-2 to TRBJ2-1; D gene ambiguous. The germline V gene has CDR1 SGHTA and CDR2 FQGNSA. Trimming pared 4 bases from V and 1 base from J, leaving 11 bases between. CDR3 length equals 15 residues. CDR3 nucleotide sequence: TGTGCCAGCAGCTCGCAGATGGAGTCCTACAATGAGCAGTTCTTC. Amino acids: CASSSQMESYNEQFF. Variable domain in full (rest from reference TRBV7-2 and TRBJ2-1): GAGVSQSPSNKVTEKGKDVELRCDPISGHTALYWYRQSLGQGLEFLIYFQGNSAPDKSGLPSDRFSAERTGGSVSTLTIQRTQQEDSAVYLCASSSQMESYNEQFFGPGTRLTVL.

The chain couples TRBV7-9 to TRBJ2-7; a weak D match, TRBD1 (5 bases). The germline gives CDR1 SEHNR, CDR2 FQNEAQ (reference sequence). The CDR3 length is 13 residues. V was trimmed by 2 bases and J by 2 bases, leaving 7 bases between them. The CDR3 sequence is CASSLIGAYEQYV. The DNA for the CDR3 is TGTGCCAGCAGCTTAATAGGGGCCTACGAGCAGTACGTC.

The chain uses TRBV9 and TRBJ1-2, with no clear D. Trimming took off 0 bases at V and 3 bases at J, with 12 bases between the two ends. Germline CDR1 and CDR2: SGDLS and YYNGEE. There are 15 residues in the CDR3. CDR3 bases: TGTGCCAGCAGCGTAGGGGCGGGAATTTACTATGGCTACACCTTC. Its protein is CASSVGAGIYYGYTF.

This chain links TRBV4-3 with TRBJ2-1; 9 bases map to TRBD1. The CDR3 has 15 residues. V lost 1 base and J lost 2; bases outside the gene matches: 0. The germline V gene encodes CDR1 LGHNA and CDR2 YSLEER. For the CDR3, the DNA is TGCGCCAGCAGCCAAGGGACAGGGGCCTACAATGAGCAGTTCTTC. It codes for CASSQGTGAYNEQFF.

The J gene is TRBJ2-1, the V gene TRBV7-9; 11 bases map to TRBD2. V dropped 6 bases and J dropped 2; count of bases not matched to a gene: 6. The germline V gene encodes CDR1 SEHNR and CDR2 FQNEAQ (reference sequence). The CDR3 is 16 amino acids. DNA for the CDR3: TGTGCCAGCAGACCAGTAGCGGGAGGGCCCTACAATGAGCAGTTCTTC. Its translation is CASRPVAGGPYNEQFF.

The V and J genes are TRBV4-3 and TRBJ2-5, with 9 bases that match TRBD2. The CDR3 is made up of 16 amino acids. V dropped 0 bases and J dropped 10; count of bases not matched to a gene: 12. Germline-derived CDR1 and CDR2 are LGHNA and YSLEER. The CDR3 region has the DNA TGCGCCAGCAGCCAAGATAGCGGGAGCGGACTGGAAAACCAGTACTTC. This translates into CASSQDSGSGLENQYF.

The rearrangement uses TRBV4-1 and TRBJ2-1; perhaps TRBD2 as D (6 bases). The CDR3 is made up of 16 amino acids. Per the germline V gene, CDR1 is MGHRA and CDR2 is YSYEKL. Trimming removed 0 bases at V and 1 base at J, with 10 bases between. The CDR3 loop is CASSQEAGGSYNEQFF. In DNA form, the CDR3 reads TGCGCCAGCAGCCAAGAAGCCGGAGGGTCCTACAATGAGCAGTTCTTC.

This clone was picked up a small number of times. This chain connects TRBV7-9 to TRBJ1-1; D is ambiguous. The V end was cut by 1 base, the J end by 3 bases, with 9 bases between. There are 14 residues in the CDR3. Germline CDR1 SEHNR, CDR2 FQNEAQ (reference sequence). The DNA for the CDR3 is TGTGCCAGCAGCTTAGGGGCCAGCGACACTGAAGCTTTCTTT. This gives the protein CASSLGASDTEAFF.

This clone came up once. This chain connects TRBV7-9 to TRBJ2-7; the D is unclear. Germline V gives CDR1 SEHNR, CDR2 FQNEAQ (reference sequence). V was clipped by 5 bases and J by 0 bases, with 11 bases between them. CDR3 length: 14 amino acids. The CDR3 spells CASSPRGSSYEQYF. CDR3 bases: TGTGCCAGCAGCCCCAGAGGTAGCTCCTACGAGCAGTACTTC.

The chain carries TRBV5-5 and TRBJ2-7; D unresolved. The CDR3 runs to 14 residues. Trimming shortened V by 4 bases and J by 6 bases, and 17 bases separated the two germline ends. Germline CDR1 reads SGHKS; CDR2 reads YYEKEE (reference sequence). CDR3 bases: TGTGCCAGCAGCCAGACCCGGACCGTATCCGAGCAGTACTTC. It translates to CASSQTRTVSEQYF.